This is a list of T cell receptor beta chains from one sample in a study of CD8 T cells in Susac syndrome. TCRdb independently ran MiXCR on the immunoSEQ multiplex PCR reads; one entry per CDR3 protein. The sample yields some 450,000 distinct CDR3 sequences, 75% to 90% seen once. The sequenced sample consisted of CD8+ T cells from PBMCs. These receptors originate from a human donor with multiple sclerosis. Each CDR3 is given without its conserved first and last residue. A D gene is named only where the DNA matches it firmly. Expanded clones are given a class, and other clones once, few, many or no size at all.

v_call	d_call	clone_size	j_call	cdr3_aa
TRBV5-5	.	.	TRBJ1-4	ASSLLRTTNEKLF
TRBV6-1	.	.	TRBJ2-4	ASGSFGLPPRQY
TRBV11-2	.	.	TRBJ2-3	ASSLDLPRWADTQY
TRBV4-3	.	.	TRBJ2-3	ASSQDSQPSTDTQY
TRBV2	TRBD1	.	TRBJ2-6	ASSQGLSGANVLT
TRBV6-1	TRBD1	.	TRBJ1-2	ASSRNPGQGRVDGYT
TRBV27	.	.	TRBJ2-6	ASSWDYSGANVLT
TRBV28	.	.	TRBJ2-7	ASTRELGLYSYEQY
TRBV30	.	.	TRBJ2-5	AWSETGPQETQY
TRBV7-8	.	.	TRBJ2-7	ASSSPGHIYEQY
TRBV7-9	.	.	TRBJ1-2	ASSSSENYGYT
TRBV3-1	.	.	TRBJ1-3	ASSQDRRRELSGNTIY
TRBV30	.	.	TRBJ2-2	AREGDQTLTGELF
TRBV5-1	.	.	TRBJ2-2	ASSLGDKTGELF
TRBV15	TRBD1	.	TRBJ2-1	ATSREGDRGFYNEQF
TRBV5-1	.	.	TRBJ2-7	ASSLVLGGSLDYEQY
TRBV12-5	TRBD2	.	TRBJ2-1	ASGSPGLVGYNEQF
TRBV7-9	TRBD1	.	TRBJ1-1	ASSGQGSGTEAF
TRBV6-2/TRBV6-3	.	.	TRBJ1-2	ASTPEGPHYGYT
TRBV24-1	TRBD2	.	TRBJ2-3	ATGLGDTDTQY
TRBV27	.	once	TRBJ1-5	ASMSLGGAGQPQH
TRBV11-2	.	.	TRBJ2-7	ASSSPDSGPYEQY
TRBV9	.	.	TRBJ1-6	ASSVAEFSPLH
TRBV7-9	TRBD1	.	TRBJ2-1	ASSQGTAVFYEQF
TRBV5-1	.	.	TRBJ1-1	ASSLVWDAEAF
TRBV30	TRBD2	.	TRBJ2-1	AWSGGEAGGHNEQF
TRBV10-1	.	once	TRBJ2-2	ASSDINGPPIGELF
TRBV5-4	TRBD1	.	TRBJ1-1	ASSSLLSDRGFSNTEAF